This TCR beta chain appears in the sequencing data of a study of PD-1 blockade in classical Hodgkin lymphoma (dated by TCRdb to 2018 to 2020). Regarding the complete study: Nivolumab dosing was 3 mg/kg intravenously every 2 weeks, continuing until either disease progression or unacceptable toxicity. A peripheral blood immune signature of response to PD-1 blockade in classical Hodgkin lymphoma was defined using TCR beta sequencing and CyTOF. The paper's findings and limits, for the study overall: Diversity was lower in patients who began nivolumab less than 1 year after ASCT, so these patients were left out of later analyses to avoid confounding by immune reconstitution. The study covered only a single clinical trial cohort, and the causes of the repertoire differences, possibly disease activity or prior therapy, were still not defined. Baseline TCR diversity was reported to be lower in newly diagnosed patients than in healthy donors and to be lower still in relapsed/refractory patients. Trial patients with a complete response had baseline diversity similar to that of newly diagnosed patients, while partial responders and progressors had significantly lower diversity. A significant rise by C4D1 was seen in CD4+ but not CD8+ TCR diversity (p=0.0027 vs p=0.16), with the rise being most apparent in complete responders (p=0.02).

What the time point label conveys for this sample: cycle 4 day 1 (C4D1), after 6 weeks of nivolumab. Every trial patient had relapsed following autologous stem cell transplantation, and prior brentuximab vedotin exposure was what differed among cohorts A, B and C. The trial cohort was composed of 55 to 65 patients with relapsed/refractory classical Hodgkin lymphoma, for whom complete response, partial response or progressive disease was recorded as best overall response. Single-agent nivolumab was administered to trial patients in the multi-cohort phase II CheckMate 205 trial. Best overall response was determined by an independent review committee according to the 2007 International Working Group response criteria. Trial PBMCs were obtained immediately prior to nivolumab initiation (C1D1) and on therapy at cycle 2 day 1 and cycle 4 day 1. Peripheral blood was collected in 8 mL Vacutainer Cell Preparation Tubes, from which PBMCs were isolated by centrifugation and then cryopreserved.

V loses 1 base, J loses 1 base, and the germline ends lie 10 bases apart. The CDR3, from cysteine to phenylalanine, totals 15 residues. Kept here is only the CDR3 DNA, which spans 45 bases and is read in frame from base 1. CDR1 and CDR2, looked up from the germline V gene, are LGHNA and YSLEER. To note about this clone: Its antigen is not yet known. No base quality information exists; no much larger clone differs at one position.

The Qiagen DNeasy kit was used to extract genomic DNA both from unsorted PBMCs and from the negatively selected CD4+ and CD8+ fractions. TCR beta CDR3 regions were subjected to amplification by immunoSEQ multiplex PCR with primers that anneal to V and J segments. A synthetic immune receptor repertoire was used to minimize amplification bias, and any remaining bias was removed computationally after sequencing. The paper's data handling went like this. Custom Python scripts were used to quantify repertoire diversity as the Shannon entropy index. The unsorted, CD4+ and CD8+ repertoires were each analyzed separately, with the exception of combined analyses, where CD4+ and CD8+ sequences were merged in silico. Clonal expansion was defined as at least a 2-fold frequency increase after treatment relative to C1D1, with a pseudocount of 0.5 for undetected baseline clones. Singleton clones were defined as clones with 0 or 1 copy at C1D1, and non-singleton clones were defined as clones with 2 or more copies. Clones expanded in unsorted samples were annotated as CD4+, CD8+ or unknown by matching protein sequences in sorted samples from the same patient. Wilcoxon tests on paired samples were used to test diversity changes from C1D1 to C4D1. TCRdb provides this immuneACCESS table in a form limited to in-frame rearrangements. Some clones are lacking; in checked studies, under half of them reflect an unresolved V gene, and why the rest are absent is not known. V and J calls and clone size come straight from that table; D and trimming were deduced from the DNA. The sample table holds 6,000 to 7,500 clones, of which roughly four fifths were seen once. Together, the top ten hold 25% to 35% of the sample.

The V gene is TRBV4-3 and the J gene is TRBJ2-5; no confident D gene assignment can be made. This sequence originates from a human donor with classical Hodgkin lymphoma. The starting material was peripheral blood mononuclear cells (PBMCs), obtained before the fourth cycle of nivolumab. CDR3 region: CASSQVLGFQETQYF. The nucleotide sequence is given as TGCGCCAGCAGCCAAGTTCTAGGGTTCCAAGAGACCCAGTACTTC.